One and the same sample provided the 32 T cell receptor beta chains below, sequenced in a study of blood T cells in healthy people across ages. For the second PCR, which ran for roughly 6 to 12 cycles, a sample-barcoded 5' primer and a J-beta primer mix were used. TCRdb processed the 5' RACE reads anew with MiXCR; each CDR3 protein has one entry. The profile shows about 1.1 million distinct CDR3 sequences, around two fifths of them singletons. The sequenced material came from blood. Receptors were obtained from a man between 18 and 35 years old in good health.

A few counts support this clonotype. In nucleotides, the CDR3 is TGTGCCAGCAGCTCCGGGACAGTCGGAGTATATCTTCGTGGCTACACCTTC. The encoded protein is CASSSGTVGVYLRGYTF. The chain employs TRBV7-2 and TRBJ1-2; 7 bases are shared with TRBD1. This CDR3 comprises 17 residues. The J segment lost 7 bases and the V segment lost 4 bases, leaving 18 bases of the junction unmatched. The V gene's germline CDR1 is SGHTA and CDR2 FQGNSA.

This clonotype was detected a few times. In DNA form, the CDR3 reads TGTGCCAGCAGCTTAATGTCCGGAGATACGCAGTATTTT. Amino acid sequence: CASSLMSGDTQYF. The chain couples TRBV7-2 to TRBJ2-3; D is unclear. The CDR3 is made up of 13 amino acids. CDR1 SGHTA and CDR2 FQGNSA come from the germline V gene. Deletions cut 2 bases from V and 5 bases from J, with 8 bases between.

The V gene is TRBV5-4, the J gene TRBJ2-3; D is unresolved. Germline-derived CDR1 and CDR2 are SGHNT and YYREEE (reference sequence). Trimming stripped 0 bases from V and 6 bases from J, with 11 bases between. The CDR3 sequence is 14 residues long. The chain's CDR3 is CASSLARDRDTQYF. DNA for the CDR3: TGTGCCAGCAGCTTGGCAAGAGACCGGGATACGCAGTATTTT.

There are a few counts of this clonotype. V and J are TRBV7-8 and TRBJ1-5, with TRBD1 as a possible D gene (5 bases). Germline loops: CDR1 SGHVS, CDR2 FQNEAQ. V shed 4 bases and J shed 1 base, with 8 bases lying between them. The length of the CDR3 is 14 residues. CDR3 protein: CASSSGTSNQPQHF. CDR3 nucleotides: TGTGCCAGCAGCTCAGGGACCAGCAATCAGCCCCAGCATTTT.

The chain couples TRBV2 to TRBJ2-2; D unclear. V was clipped by 6 bases and J by 4 bases, with 15 bases between them. The CDR3 extends over 15 amino acids. The germline V gene encodes CDR1 SNHLY and CDR2 FYNNEI. The CDR3 region has the DNA TGTGCCAGCAGGGGCGAGTTGAGACCCACCGGGGAGCTGTTTTTT. Its protein is CASRGELRPTGELFF.

The rearrangement links TRBV24-1 to TRBJ2-3, with 8 positions matching TRBD1. CDR3 length: 16 amino acids. Germline loops: CDR1 KGHDR, CDR2 SFDVKD. V shed 2 bases and J 4 bases; nucleotides not matched to a gene: 7. The CDR3 DNA follows: TGTGCCACCAGTGATTCTGGACAGGGAGCGGCAGATACGCAGTATTTT. Translated: CATSDSGQGAADTQYF.

This clonotype has only a few counts. The chain joins TRBV5-6 to TRBJ1-2, with D uncertain. CDR1 and CDR2 from the germline V gene are SGHDT and YYEEEE. Trimming removed 4 bases from V and 4 bases from J, with 14 bases in between. The CDR3 is made up of 14 amino acids. CDR3 bases: TGTGCCAGCAGCCCCCCAGGTCAGCTCTATGGCTACACCTTC. This encodes CASSPPGQLYGYTF. Supplemented by reference TRBV5-6 and TRBJ1-2, the full variable domain reads DAGVTQSPTHLIKTRGQQVTLRCSPKSGHDTVSWYQQALGQGPQFIFQYYEEEERQRGNFPDRFSGHQFPNYSSELNVNALLLGDSALYLCASSPPGQLYGYTFGSGTRLTVV.

The J gene is TRBJ2-5, the V gene TRBV28; either TRBD1 or TRBD2 may fit D (7 bases each). The V gene lost 1 base and the J gene lost 11 bases, with 20 bases spanning the gap. Per the germline V gene, CDR1 is MDHEN and CDR2 is SYDVKM. The CDR3 is 15 residues long. In DNA form, the CDR3 reads TGTGCCAGCAGTTTATCCAGGGGGGGCTACAATGAGCAGTACTTC. Translation gives CASSLSRGGYNEQYF.

The sample holds a few counts of this clonotype. The CDR3 nucleotides are TGTGCCAGCAGCTTCGGACTTACTCAAGAGACCCAGTACTTC. It codes for CASSFGLTQETQYF. This rearrangement joins TRBV9 to TRBJ2-5; possible D gene TRBD2, 5 bases. The germline gives CDR1 SGDLS, CDR2 YYNGEE. Trimming shortened V by 4 bases and J by 2 bases, and 12 bases separated the two germline ends. The CDR3 has 14 residues.

The rearrangement joins TRBV6-2 or TRBV6-3 to TRBJ2-5; no definite D call. The CDR3 loop spans 13 amino acids. Germline CDR1 and CDR2: MNHEY and SVGEGT. Trimming removed 6 bases at V and 11 bases at J, with 19 bases between. In DNA, the CDR3 is TGTGCCAGCAGCCGCCGATTAACCGATGAGCAGTACTTC. Protein sequence: CASSRRLTDEQYF.

This chain uses TRBV10-3 with TRBJ1-2; D possibly corresponds to TRBD1 (5 bases). The CDR3 is 15 residues long. V lost 0 bases and J lost 4, with 12 bases in between. Germline V gene data show CDR1 as ENHRY and CDR2 as SYGVKD. CDR3 region: CAISESGPHAYGYTF. CDR3 in DNA: TGTGCCATCAGTGAGTCGGGGCCACATGCCTATGGCTACACCTTC.

The chain recombines TRBV27 with TRBJ2-1, with D possibly matching TRBD2 (6 bases). CDR3 length: 15 amino acids. Per the germline V gene, CDR1 is MNHEY and CDR2 is SMNVEV (reference sequence). V lost 6 bases to trimming and J lost 2 bases, with 14 bases between them. The CDR3 bases are TGTGCCAGCAGCACAGTCGGGGGACCCTACAATGAGCAGTTCTTC. This codes for CASSTVGGPYNEQFF.

As DNA, the CDR3 is TGTGCCAGCAGTGAAGGAACTCTTGGCACAGATACGCAGTATTTT. Residues: CASSEGTLGTDTQYF. The rearrangement uses TRBV2 and TRBJ2-3; D is undetermined. This CDR3 is 15 amino acids long. Trimming shortened V by 1 base and J by 1 base, and 9 bases separated the two germline ends. Germline-derived CDR1 and CDR2 are SNHLY and FYNNEI.

The CDR3 nucleotides read TGTGCCATCAGTACCTCAGGGGGCTCCTACAATGAGCAGTACTTC. It codes for CAISTSGGSYNEQYF. This chain joins TRBV10-3 and TRBJ2-1; 8 nucleotides match TRBD1. Matching the DNA end better, TRBJ2-7 makes the J call doubtful. The CDR3 has 15 amino acids. The germline gives CDR1 ENHRY, CDR2 SYGVKD.

The V call is TRBV28, the J call TRBJ1-5; D is undetermined. Trimming pared 7 bases from V and 2 bases from J, leaving 15 bases between. The V gene's germline CDR1 is MDHEN and CDR2 SYDVKM. The CDR3 has 15 amino acids. CDR3 DNA: TGTGCCAGCAAACCCGAAGCCTCGGGCAATCAGCCCCAGCATTTT. Residues: CASKPEASGNQPQHF.

As for this clonotype: One end of the junction varies from germline; a read error may be responsible. The rearrangement joins TRBV6-5 to TRBJ2-3; 8 bases line up with TRBD2. The CDR3 sequence is 14 residues long. Looked up from germline, CDR1 is MNHEY and CDR2 is SVGAGI. CDR3: CAGSYSTSADTQYF. In DNA form, the CDR3 reads TGTGCCGGCAGTTACTCGACTAGCGCAGATACGCAGTATTTT.

This clonotype turned up a few times. The V and J genes are TRBV25-1 and TRBJ1-2; D is unresolved. Germline assignment: CDR1 MGHDK and CDR2 SYGVNS. CDR3 length equals 11 residues. Trimming removed 4 bases at V and 7 bases at J, with 7 bases between. The CDR3 spells CASSGGRGYTF. CDR3 coding DNA: TGTGCCAGCAGTGGCGGACGTGGCTACACCTTC.

Only a few counts were recorded for this clonotype. This chain links TRBV6-2 or TRBV6-3 with TRBJ2-1; no clear D gene. V was shortened by 8 bases and J by 8 bases, with 19 bases between the two germline ends. Looked up from germline, CDR1 is MNHEY and CDR2 is SVGEGT. The CDR3 is 14 amino acids. CDR3 coding DNA: TGTGCCAGCGGAATCCGACCTTCTGAGGATGAGCAGTTCTTC. This sequence encodes CASGIRPSEDEQFF.

This clonotype was found a few times. The germline gene is not matched at one end of the junction; a read error may be the cause. The V gene is TRBV2, the J gene TRBJ1-5; D not certain. The CDR3 extends over 14 amino acids. Germline values: CDR1 SNHLY, CDR2 FYNNEI. In nucleotides, the CDR3 is TGTGCCAGCAGTGAGCAACAGAAGAATCAGCCTCAGCATTTT. This encodes CASSEQQKNQPQHF.

Regarding this clonotype: An end of the junction does not agree with germline; a read error may underlie this. The chain joins TRBV6-2 or TRBV6-3 to TRBJ2-3; D perhaps matches TRBD2 (5 bases). There are 13 residues in the CDR3. Per the germline V gene, CDR1 is MNHEY and CDR2 is SVGEGT. As DNA, the CDR3 is TGTACCAGCAGTTACCGCGGGACAGATACGCAGTATTTT. The encoded protein is CTSSYRGTDTQYF.

This clonotype was seen a few times. This rearrangement joins TRBV12-3 or TRBV12-4 to TRBJ2-3; 11 bases align to TRBD2. CDR3 length: 17 residues. The trim removed 11 bases at V and 5 bases at J, leaving 18 bases unmatched. CDR3 protein: CAAGVGSGGATIDTQYF. The CDR3 region has the DNA TGTGCCGCTGGGGTTGGTAGCGGGGGGGCAACGATAGATACGCAGTATTTT.

Points on this clonotype: A junction end diverges from the germline sequence, so it may reflect a read error. The rearrangement uses TRBV20-1 and TRBJ1-6; D might be TRBD1 (5 bases). Germline lookup yields CDR1 DFQATT and CDR2 SNEGSKA (reference sequence). This CDR3 contains 14 residues. In nucleotides, the CDR3 is TGCAGTGCTAGAGGGACACCCTATAATTCACCCCCCCACTTT. Translated, it gives CSARGTPYNSPPHF.

J is TRBJ1-2 and V is TRBV9; possibly TRBD1 for D (6 bases). Germline CDR1 SGDLS, CDR2 YYNGEE. There are 15 residues in the CDR3. V lost 0 bases and J 1 base, leaving 10 bases between the germline ends. The CDR3 sequence is CASSVVGRGNYGYTF. DNA for the CDR3: TGTGCCAGCAGCGTAGTCGGCAGGGGTAACTATGGCTACACCTTC.

The V call is TRBV2, the J call TRBJ1-2; D not resolved. Per the germline V gene, CDR1 is SNHLY and CDR2 is FYNNEI. V lost 0 bases, J lost 5 bases, and 7 bases lay in between. CDR3 length: 13 amino acids. The DNA of the CDR3 is TGTGCCAGCAGTGAAGCGTCAGAATATGGCTACACCTTC. It codes for CASSEASEYGYTF.

This clonotype appeared a few times. The chain carries TRBV27 and TRBJ1-5, with 9 bases lining up with TRBD1. Germline assignment: CDR1 MNHEY and CDR2 SMNVEV (reference sequence). V trimming: 5 bases; J trimming: 6 bases; junction bases outside the gene matches: 5. The CDR3 consists of 14 residues. The CDR3 here is CASSTTGGGQPQHF. In nucleotides, the CDR3 is TGTGCCAGCAGTACAACAGGGGGCGGTCAGCCCCAGCATTTT.

This clonotype appeared a few times. The chain uses TRBV2 and TRBJ1-1; D is possibly TRBD1 (5 bases). CDR1 and CDR2 (germline): SNHLY, FYNNEI. The CDR3 spans 13 residues. V dropped 7 bases and J dropped 2 bases, with 11 bases sitting between them. CDR3 amino acids: CASTTGLNTEAFF. The CDR3 bases are TGTGCCAGCACCACGGGACTCAACACTGAAGCTTTCTTT.

The chain couples TRBV12-3 or TRBV12-4 to TRBJ1-1; 8 bases agree with TRBD1. The CDR3 is 12 residues long. J was trimmed by 7 bases and V by 11 bases; bases with no gene match: 9. CDR3 DNA sequence: TGTGCCGGCGGAACAGGGGGATTTGAAGCTTTCTTT. It translates to CAGGTGGFEAFF.

The CDR3 reads CASSPVDRERPGELFF. CDR3 in DNA: TGTGCCAGCAGCCCCGTGGACAGGGAACGTCCCGGGGAGCTGTTTTTT. The chain joins TRBV9 to TRBJ2-2, with TRBD1 identical over 8 bases. The CDR3 is 16 amino acids. Trimming cost V 4 bases and J 6 bases; bases outside gene matches: 11. The germline V gene encodes CDR1 SGDLS and CDR2 YYNGEE.

The CDR3 DNA reads as TGTGCCAGCAGCCAAGATGGTAGTTCACCCCTCCACTTT. It specifies CASSQDGSSPLHF. This rearrangement joins TRBV14 to TRBJ1-6; D remains ambiguous. With 0 bases removed from V and 9 bases from J, the gap between germline ends came to 6 bases. Germline V CDR1 and CDR2: SGHDN, FVKESK. The length of the CDR3 is 13 residues.

The V gene is TRBV7-9, the J gene TRBJ2-1; 11 positions match TRBD2. Germline V CDR1 and CDR2: SEHNR, FQNEAQ (reference sequence). Trimming removed 9 bases from V and 8 bases from J; junction bases left unmatched: 12. There are 15 residues in the CDR3. The CDR3 reads CASEGPTSGGHEQFF. As DNA, the CDR3 is TGTGCCAGTGAGGGCCCTACTAGCGGGGGTCATGAGCAGTTCTTC. Variable domain in full (rest from reference TRBV7-9 and TRBJ2-1): DTGVSQNPRHKITKRGQNVTFRCDPISEHNRLYWYRQTLGQGPEFLTYFQNEAQLEKSRLLSDRFSAERPKGSFSTLEIQRTEQGDSAMYLCASEGPTSGGHEQFFGPGTRLTVL.

The chain combines TRBV5-1 with TRBJ2-5; weak D call: TRBD2 (5 bases). The V and J ends lost 7 bases and 4 bases respectively, with 8 bases between them. This CDR3 is built from 11 residues. Germline V CDR1 and CDR2: SGHRS, YFSETQ. Here the CDR3 reads CASEAAETQYF. Here the CDR3 DNA reads TGCGCCAGCGAAGCGGCAGAGACCCAGTACTTC.

The chain uses TRBV7-3 and TRBJ2-3; TRBD1 might be the D (5 bases). The CDR3 totals 16 residues. CDR1 is SGHTA and CDR2 is FQGTGA in the germline V gene. With 3 bases removed from V and 4 bases from J, the gap between germline ends came to 17 bases. The CDR3 sequence: CASSLVAFLGADTQYF. CDR3 DNA: TGTGCCAGCAGCTTGGTGGCGTTTCTAGGGGCAGATACGCAGTATTTT.